This TCR beta chain came from a study of T cells after yellow fever vaccination. General study findings and limits: Most primary-vaccination clones reappeared after the booster (96% CD4, approximately 88% CD8). Secondary responses were weaker yet peaked faster, day 5 versus 15. A limited proportion of clonotypes was detected within both the CD4 and CD8 compartments.

Turning to this clonotype: Its antigen remains unknown.

TCRdb ran MiXCR on the 5' RACE reads and lists one entry per CDR3 protein. Among 300,000 to 400,000 distinct CDR3 sequences listed, roughly 10% were seen once. The material sequenced was CD4+ T cells sorted from PBMCs, taken 45 days after the yellow fever booster vaccination. The TCR comes from a man younger than 35 who received the YFV17D yellow fever vaccine.

The CDR3 DNA sequence: TGTGCCAGCAGCCTGGGAGGGGGAGCCCGGCGGGAGACCCAGTACTTC. It translates to CASSLGGGARRETQYF. The genes are TRBV3-1 and TRBJ2-5; D might be TRBD2 (7 bases). Deletions cut 4 bases from V and 5 bases from J, with 20 bases between. The CDR3 has 16 residues. CDR1 LGHDT and CDR2 YNNKEL come from the germline V gene (reference sequence).